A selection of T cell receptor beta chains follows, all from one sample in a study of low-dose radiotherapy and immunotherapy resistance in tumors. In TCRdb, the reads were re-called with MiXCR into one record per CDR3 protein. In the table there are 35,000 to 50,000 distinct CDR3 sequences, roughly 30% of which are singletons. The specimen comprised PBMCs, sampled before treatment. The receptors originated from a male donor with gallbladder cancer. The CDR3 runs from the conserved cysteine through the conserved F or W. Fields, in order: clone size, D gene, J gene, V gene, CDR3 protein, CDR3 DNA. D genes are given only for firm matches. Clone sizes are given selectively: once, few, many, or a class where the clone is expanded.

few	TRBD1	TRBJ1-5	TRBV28	CASSSRGSTSYQAQHF	TGTGCCAGCAGTTCCAGGGGGTCCACCTCCTATCAAGCCCAGCATTTT
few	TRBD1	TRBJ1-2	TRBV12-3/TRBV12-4	CASSTDRIYGYTF	TGTGCCAGCAGTACGGACAGGATCTATGGCTACACCTTC
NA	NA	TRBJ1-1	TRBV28	CASTPLLRGVYTEAFF	TGTGCCAGCACACCTCTACTAAGAGGGGTGTACACTGAAGCTTTCTTT
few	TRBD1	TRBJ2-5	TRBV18	CASSEGQTGETQYF	TGTGCCAGCTCAGAGGGACAGACGGGGGAGACCCAGTACTTC
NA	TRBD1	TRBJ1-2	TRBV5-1	CASRPGQGTNYGYTF	TGCGCCAGCAGACCCGGACAGGGTACGAACTATGGCTACACCTTC
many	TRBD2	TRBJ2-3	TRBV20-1	CSAPPNSGGSTDTQYF	TGCAGTGCTCCCCCCAACAGCGGGGGAAGCACAGATACGCAGTATTTT
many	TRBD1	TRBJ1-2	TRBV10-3	CAISEFRQGEVYGYTF	TGTGCCATCAGTGAGTTCAGACAGGGGGAGGTCTATGGCTACACCTTC
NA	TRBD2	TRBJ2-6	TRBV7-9	CASSLTASGMSGANVLTF	TGTGCCAGCAGCTTAACTGCTAGCGGGATGTCTGGGGCCAACGTCCTGACTTTC
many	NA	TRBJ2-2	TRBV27	CASSSLGGGESGELFF	TGTGCCAGCAGCTCCCTCGGGGGCGGGGAGTCCGGGGAGCTGTTTTTT
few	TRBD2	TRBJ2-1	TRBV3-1	CASSQEPAGLAVEEQFF	TGTGCCAGCAGCCAAGAACCTGCGGGACTAGCGGTTGAGGAGCAGTTCTTC
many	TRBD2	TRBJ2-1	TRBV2	CASSVGLAGGAEQFF	TGTGCCAGCAGCGTTGGACTAGCGGGGGGGGCTGAGCAGTTCTTC
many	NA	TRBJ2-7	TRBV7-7	CASSTGTTYEQYF	TGTGCCAGCAGCACCGGGACGACCTACGAGCAGTACTTC
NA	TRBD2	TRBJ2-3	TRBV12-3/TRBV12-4	CASSQGLAGADTQYF	TGTGCCAGCAGCCAGGGGCTAGCGGGAGCAGATACGCAGTATTTT
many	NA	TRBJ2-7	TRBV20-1	CSVGTPNYEQYF	TGCAGTGTTGGGACTCCAAACTACGAGCAGTACTTC
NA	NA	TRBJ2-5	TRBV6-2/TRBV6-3	CASSYSVIQETQYF	TGTGCCAGCAGTTACAGTGTAATACAAGAGACCCAGTACTTC
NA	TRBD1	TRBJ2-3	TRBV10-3	CAISPWTGETDTQYF	TGTGCCATCAGTCCTTGGACAGGGGAGACAGATACGCAGTATTTT
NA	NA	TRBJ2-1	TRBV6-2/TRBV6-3	CASSEWRGGATGEQFF	TGTGCCAGCAGTGAATGGCGTGGGGGGGCTACGGGTGAGCAGTTCTTC
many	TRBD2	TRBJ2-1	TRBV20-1	CSAPWTSGRSEQFF	TGCAGTGCTCCTTGGACTAGCGGGAGGAGTGAGCAGTTCTTC
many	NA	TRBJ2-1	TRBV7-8	CASRGAFPSSYNEQFF	TGTGCCAGCAGGGGGGCTTTCCCGAGCTCCTACAATGAGCAGTTCTTC
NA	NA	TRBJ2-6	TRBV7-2	CASSNQGSGANVLTF	TGTGCCAGCAGTAACCAGGGTTCCGGGGCCAACGTCCTGACTTTC
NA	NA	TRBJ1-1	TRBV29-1	CSVEVQIEAFF	TGCAGCGTTGAAGTACAGATTGAAGCTTTCTTT
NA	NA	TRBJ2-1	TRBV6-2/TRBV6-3	CAARGSSYNEQFF	TGTGCAGCGAGGGGGAGCTCCTACAATGAGCAGTTCTTC